This TCR beta chain was sequenced during a study of breast tumors, draining lymph nodes, adjacent tissues. Study-wide findings and caveats: Most tumor T cells seemingly derive from lymph node, then expand in tumor.

This clonotype has a count of ten or more. Its antigen remains unidentified. Samples came from axillary lymph nodes draining the breast cancer. TCRdb passed the multiplex PCR reads through MiXCR, listing each CDR3 protein once. The table records under 150,000 distinct CDR3 sequences, about a fifth of them present only once. CDR3 size: 13 residues. The germline CDR1 and CDR2 sequences are SEHNR and FQNEAQ (reference sequence). Between the trimmed V and J ends, which lost 0 bases and 2 bases, there was a span of 5 bases. The source material was axillary lymph node tissue. This sequence joins TRBV7-9 and TRBJ2-7, with D unresolved. The sequence was collected from a female donor with breast cancer. Some clones in this sample may be carry-over from other donors' samples. The CDR3, as DNA: TGTGCCAGCAGCTTAGCGGGTCCCTACGAGCAGTACTTC. This sequence encodes CASSLAGPYEQYF.